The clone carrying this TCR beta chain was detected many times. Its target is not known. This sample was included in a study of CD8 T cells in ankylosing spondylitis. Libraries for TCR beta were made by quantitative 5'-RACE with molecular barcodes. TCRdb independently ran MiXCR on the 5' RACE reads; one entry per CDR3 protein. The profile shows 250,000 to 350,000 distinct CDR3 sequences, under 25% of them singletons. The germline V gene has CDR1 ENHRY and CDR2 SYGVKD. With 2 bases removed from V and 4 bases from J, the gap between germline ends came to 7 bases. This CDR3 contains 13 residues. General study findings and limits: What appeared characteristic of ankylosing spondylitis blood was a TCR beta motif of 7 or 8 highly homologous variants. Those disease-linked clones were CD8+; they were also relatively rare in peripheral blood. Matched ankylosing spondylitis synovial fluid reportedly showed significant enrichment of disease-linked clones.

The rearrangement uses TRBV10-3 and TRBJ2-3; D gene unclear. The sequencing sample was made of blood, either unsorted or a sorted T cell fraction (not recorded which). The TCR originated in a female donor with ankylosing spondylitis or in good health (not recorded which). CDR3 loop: CAISEEASDTQYF. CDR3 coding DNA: TGTGCCATCAGTGAGGAGGCATCAGATACGCAGTATTTT.